This is a list of T cell receptor beta chains from one sample in a study of cytomegalovirus exposure and HLA in healthy donors. The repertoire was sequenced with immunoSEQ multiplex PCR; TCRdb's copy has only in-frame clones and lacks some. The sample shows about 160,000 clones, 86% of them seen only once. Sequenced: PBMCs. Receptors originate from a woman in her late teens or twenties in good health and CMV-seronegative. Both conserved end residues are part of each CDR3. A D gene is named only where the DNA matches it firmly. Some rows mark clone size as missing; the rest say once, few, many or name a class of expanded clone.

D gene | clone size | J gene | V gene | CDR3 protein | CDR3 DNA
TRBD2 | once | TRBJ2-5 | TRBV27 | CATAGLVDQETQYF | TGTGCCACAGCTGGACTAGTAGACCAAGAGACCCAGTACTTC
. | . | TRBJ1-1 | TRBV7-8 | CASSLEASGTEAFF | TGTGCCAGCAGCTTAGAGGCCTCGGGCACTGAAGCTTTCTTT
TRBD1 | . | TRBJ1-4 | TRBV30 | CAWMGTAYEKLFF | TGTGCCTGGATGGGGACAGCATATGAAAAACTGTTTTTT
. | . | TRBJ1-1 | TRBV6-6 | CASKPKTGSGTEAFF | TGTGCCAGCAAGCCAAAAACAGGATCCGGCACTGAAGCTTTCTTT
. | . | TRBJ2-7 | TRBV6-5 | CASLNGYEQYF | TGTGCCAGCCTGAACGGCTACGAGCAGTACTTC
. | . | TRBJ1-5 | TRBV6-1 | CASTGHQDQPQHF | TGTGCCAGCACTGGACACCAGGATCAGCCCCAGCATTTT
. | . | TRBJ2-3 | TRBV2 | CASMGPRSTDTQYF | TGTGCCAGCATGGGCCCACGATCCACAGATACGCAGTATTTT
. | . | TRBJ2-3 | TRBV19 | CASSEGSRTDTQYF | TGTGCCAGCTCCGAGGGTAGCCGCACAGATACGCAGTATTTT
. | . | TRBJ1-5 | TRBV19 | CASSIDLGGNSNQPQHF | TGTGCCAGTAGTATAGATCTCGGCGGTAATAGCAATCAGCCCCAGCATTTT
TRBD1 | once | TRBJ1-1 | TRBV2 | CASRRQGGNTEAFF | TGTGCCAGCAGGAGACAGGGGGGGAACACTGAAGCTTTCTTT
TRBD2 | . | TRBJ2-7 | TRBV4-2 | CASSQDRFRGRVKSYEQYF | TGTGCCAGCAGCCAAGATCGATTTCGCGGGAGGGTAAAATCCTACGAGCAGTACTTC
TRBD2 | once | TRBJ2-5 | TRBV7-8 | CASSFGLAQETQYF | TGTGCCAGCAGCTTCGGACTAGCACAAGAGACCCAGTACTTC
. | . | TRBJ1-2 | TRBV5-8 | CASSLLRGYGYTF | TGTGCCAGCAGCTTGCTCAGGGGCTATGGCTACACCTTC
. | . | TRBJ1-4 | TRBV4-1 | CASSQETGQRPSFF | TGCGCCAGCAGCCAAGAGACCGGACAGCGGCCGTCGTTTTTT
TRBD1 | few | TRBJ2-3 | TRBV18 | CASSRGQGADTQYF | TGTGCCAGCTCACGTGGACAGGGGGCAGATACGCAGTATTTT
TRBD1 | . | TRBJ1-2 | TRBV18 | CASSPPHETGRYGYTF | TGTGCCAGCTCACCACCGCATGAGACAGGGAGATATGGCTACACCTTC
. | . | TRBJ1-2 | TRBV7-9 | CASSPGLHGYTF | TGTGCCAGCAGCCCAGGGTTGCATGGCTACACCTTC
. | . | TRBJ2-1 | TRBV6-5 | CASSYSGGKGYNEQFF | TGTGCCAGCAGTTACTCAGGGGGAAAGGGATACAATGAGCAGTTCTTC
. | few | TRBJ2-7 | TRBV5-1 | CASSLSRGYYEQYF | TGCGCCAGCAGCCTCTCTAGGGGGTACTACGAGCAGTACTTC
. | . | TRBJ2-3 | TRBV6-5 | CASSYSLGEVTQYF | TGTGCCAGCAGTTACTCTCTAGGAGAAGTCACGCAGTATTTT
. | . | TRBJ2-7 | TRBV7-6 | CASSLEAGTYEQYF | TGTGCCAGCAGCTTGGAGGCGGGGACCTACGAGCAGTACTTC
. | . | TRBJ2-3 | TRBV5-1 | CASSLSYTDTQYF | TGCGCCAGCAGCTTATCCTACACAGATACGCAGTATTTT
. | . | TRBJ2-3 | TRBV5-1 | CASSPSFADTQYF | TGCGCCAGCAGCCCCTCTTTCGCAGATACGCAGTATTTT
. | . | TRBJ2-1 | TRBV6-1 | CASRRSGEQFF | TGTGCCAGCCGTAGGTCGGGTGAGCAGTTCTTC
. | . | TRBJ2-7 | TRBV2 | CASSGDSYEQYF | TGTGCCAGCAGCGGAGACTCCTACGAGCAGTACTTC
. | few | TRBJ2-3 | TRBV6-1 | CASRPGVEADTQYF | TGTGCCAGCCGCCCCGGGGTAGAAGCAGATACGCAGTATTTT
TRBD1 | . | TRBJ1-5 | TRBV7-6 | CASSLSRDSGQPQHF | TGTGCCAGCAGCTTATCCCGGGACAGCGGTCAGCCCCAGCATTTT
. | . | TRBJ1-2 | TRBV9 | CASSVVGEGVSKSNYGYTF | TGTGCCAGCAGCGTAGTTGGGGAGGGGGTATCGAAATCTAACTATGGCTACACCTTC
TRBD1 | . | TRBJ2-7 | TRBV27 | CASSLRRGPPYEQYF | TGTGCCAGCAGTTTACGCAGGGGGCCACCTTACGAGCAGTACTTC
. | . | TRBJ2-1 | TRBV5-6 | CASSLYRAYNEQFF | TGTGCCAGCAGCTTGTACAGGGCCTACAATGAGCAGTTCTTC
TRBD1 | . | TRBJ2-7 | TRBV6-1 | CASSPGTAYEQYF | TGTGCCAGCAGCCCCGGGACAGCCTACGAGCAGTACTTC